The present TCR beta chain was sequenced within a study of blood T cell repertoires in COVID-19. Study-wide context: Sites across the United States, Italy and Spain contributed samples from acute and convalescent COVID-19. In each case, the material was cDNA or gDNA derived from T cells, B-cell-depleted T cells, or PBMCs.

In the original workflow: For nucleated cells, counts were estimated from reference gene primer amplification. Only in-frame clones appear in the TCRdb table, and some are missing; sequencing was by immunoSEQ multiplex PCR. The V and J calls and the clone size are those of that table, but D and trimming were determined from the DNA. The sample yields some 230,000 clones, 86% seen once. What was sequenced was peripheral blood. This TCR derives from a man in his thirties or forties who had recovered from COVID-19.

This CDR3 is CASRLGLSNNEQFF. Here the CDR3 DNA reads TGTGCCAGCCGCCTGGGACTGTCGAACAATGAGCAGTTCTTC. The gene calls are TRBV7-2 and TRBJ2-1; D possibly corresponds to TRBD2 (6 bases). Trimming stripped 8 bases from V and 5 bases from J, with 16 bases between. CDR3 size: 14 residues. Germline-derived CDR1 and CDR2 are SGHTA and FQGNSA.